A selection of T cell receptor beta chains follows, all from one sample in a study of shared clonotypes between healthy human individuals. Method: immunoSEQ multiplex PCR; TCRdb's copy keeps in-frame clones and lacks some. The sample carries about 2.3 million clones, approximately 90% recorded once. The sequencing sample was made of naive CD4+ T cells from PBMCs. The receptors come from a man between 18 and 35 years old in good health. Some clones in this sample may be carry-over from other donors' samples. Both conserved end residues are part of each CDR3. The D gene is left open where the match is weak. Where a row states a size, it is once, few, many or the class of an expanded clone; other rows omit it.

>.|TRBV29-1|.|TRBJ1-3
TGCAGCGTTGGATTGGTGGGCACAGTGGGAAACACCATATATTTT
CSVGLVGTVGNTIYF
>.|TRBV5-1|.|TRBJ2-5
TGCGCCAGCAGCCTAACGGGACCAACAACCCAAGAGACCCAGTACTTC
CASSLTGPTTQETQYF
>.|TRBV7-2|.|TRBJ2-6
TGTGCCAGCAGCTTAGGACACAACTCTGGGGCCAACGTCCTGACTTTC
CASSLGHNSGANVLTF
>once|TRBV18|.|TRBJ2-2
TGTGCCAGCTCACCCCTCTCAGTCACCGGGGAGCTGTTTTTT
CASSPLSVTGELFF
>.|TRBV29-1|TRBD1|TRBJ2-2
TGCAGCGCCGCACAGGGGGGCGTCACCGGGGAGCTGTTTTTT
CSAAQGGVTGELFF
>.|TRBV27|.|TRBJ2-7
TGTGCCAGCAGCCCCTATCCCGGGGGAGACTACGAGCAGTACTTC
CASSPYPGGDYEQYF
>.|TRBV29-1|.|TRBJ2-1
TGCAGCGTCGGCAGGGCCTCCTACAATGAGCAGTTCTTC
CSVGRASYNEQFF
>.|TRBV5-6|TRBD1|TRBJ1-2
TGTGCCAGCTCAAAACAGGGGATCGATGGCTACACCTTC
CASSKQGIDGYTF
>.|TRBV5-1|TRBD2|TRBJ2-1
TGCGCCAGCAGCCCCCGGGGGGGTACCTACAATGAGCAGTTCTTC
CASSPRGGTYNEQFF
>once|TRBV5-1|.|TRBJ2-1
TGCGCCAGCAGTGATATAGGGGGAAGCGATGAGCAGTTCTTC
CASSDIGGSDEQFF
>.|TRBV10-3|.|TRBJ2-3
TGTGCCACCGGGGACTCTACTAGCACAGATACGCAGTATTTT
CATGDSTSTDTQYF
>.|TRBV9|.|TRBJ2-7
TGTGCCAGCAGCGTTAGAAACGCCGACCCCGAGCAGTACTTC
CASSVRNADPEQYF
>.|TRBV15|.|TRBJ2-1
TGTGCCACCAGCAGAGATCGAATCACGAGCGATGAGCAGTTCTTC
CATSRDRITSDEQFF
>once|TRBV5-6|.|TRBJ2-7
TGTGCCAGCAGTAGCGGATACGAGCGGTACTTC
CASSSGYERYF
>.|TRBV4-1|TRBD2|TRBJ2-7
TGCGCCAGCAGCCCCCAAGCGGGAGTCTCCTACGAGCAGTACTTC
CASSPQAGVSYEQYF
>.|TRBV5-3|.|TRBJ2-7
TGTGCCAGACCGGACAGGGCGGCTTTCAGCGGGAAGTCCTGCGAGCAGTACTTC
CARPDRAAFSGKSCEQYF
>.|TRBV25-1|.|TRBJ2-2
TGTGCCAGCAGTGAACCGGGACGAGCCGGGGAGCTGTTTTTT
CASSEPGRAGELFF
>.|TRBV6-1|.|TRBJ2-7
TGTGCCAGCCGAACCGGGACACAAGTTTACGAGCAGTACTTC
CASRTGTQVYEQYF
>.|TRBV9|.|TRBJ1-4
TGTGCCAGCAGCGACAGGGCCGGTGAAAAACTGTTTTTT
CASSDRAGEKLFF
>.|TRBV5-4|TRBD2|TRBJ2-1
TGTGCCAGCAGGGCCCCCCTAGCGGTCTCCTACAATGAGCAGTTCTTC
CASRAPLAVSYNEQFF
>.|TRBV5-1|.|TRBJ2-2
TGCGCCAGCAGCTTGGTCCGGGCCGGGGAGCTGTTTTTT
CASSLVRAGELFF
>.|TRBV7-9|.|TRBJ2-3
TGTGCCAGCAGCTTAGTGAGCAGCACAGATACGCAGTATTTT
CASSLVSSTDTQYF
>.|TRBV7-9|.|TRBJ2-3
TGTGCCAGCAGCTTAGAGGCTAGTAGCACAGATACGCAGTATTTT
CASSLEASSTDTQYF
>.|TRBV6-6|.|TRBJ1-1
TGTGCCAGCAGTTACGGGGGCATCCCTGAAGCTTTCTTT
CASSYGGIPEAFF
>once|TRBV2|.|TRBJ2-1
TGTGCCAGCAGTGAAGGGCCCGTGCGTGAGCAGTTCTTC
CASSEGPVREQFF
>.|TRBV9|.|TRBJ2-3
TGTGCCAGCAGCGTAGTGCAACGCACAGATACGCAGTATTTT
CASSVVQRTDTQYF
>.|TRBV28|TRBD2|TRBJ2-7
TGTGCCAGCCGCGGGAGATCGTATAGGGGTGCCTACGAGCAGTACTTC
CASRGRSYRGAYEQYF
>.|TRBV7-9|TRBD2|TRBJ2-2
TGTGCCAGCAGCCCCGGAGGACTAGCGGGCCCCGGGGAGCTGTTTTTT
CASSPGGLAGPGELFF
>once|TRBV10-1|.|TRBJ2-7
TGCGCCAGCAGTGAGGGCCTAGGGAGGGAGCAGTACTTC
CASSEGLGREQYF
>.|TRBV5-1|.|TRBJ2-4
TGCGCCAGCAGCTTGGGGACAAGTAACGGCAAAAACATTCAGTACTTC
CASSLGTSNGKNIQYF
>.|TRBV29-1|.|TRBJ1-1
TGCAGCGCCAAAAAATCCGGCCCGACTGAAGCTTTCTTT
CSAKKSGPTEAFF
>.|TRBV5-1|TRBD1|TRBJ2-2
TGCGCCAGCAGCTCCGGGACAGGGGGAACCGGGGAGCTGTTTTTT
CASSSGTGGTGELFF
>.|TRBV27|TRBD1|TRBJ2-3
TGTGCCAGCAGTTGGGACAGGAGCACAGATACGCAGTATTTT
CASSWDRSTDTQYF
>.|TRBV9|.|TRBJ1-3
TGTGCCAGCAGCGTAGCTTTGACAGACTCTGGAAACACCATATATTTT
CASSVALTDSGNTIYF
>once|TRBV4-1|.|TRBJ2-1
TGCGCCAGCAGCCAAGAAACCAGGGCCTTTAATGAGCAGTTCTTC
CASSQETRAFNEQFF
>.|TRBV5-4|TRBD2|TRBJ2-1
TGTGCCAGCAGCTTGGTCCCAGCGGGGCCCTCCTACAATGAGCAGTTCTTC
CASSLVPAGPSYNEQFF
>.|TRBV30|.|TRBJ2-1
TGTGCCTTTATAATTCCCAACTACAATGAGCAGTTCTTC
CAFIIPNYNEQFF
>.|TRBV30|.|TRBJ1-4
TGTGCCTGGGCCGGACAGATTAATGAAAAACTGTTTTTT
CAWAGQINEKLFF
>.|TRBV5-1|.|TRBJ2-2
TGCGCCAGCAGCTTGCCGGGAGTGGCCGGGGAGCTGTTTTTT
CASSLPGVAGELFF
>.|TRBV6-5|.|TRBJ1-1
TGTGCCAGCAGTTACGGCGGCAGGGAACGGGCTTTCTTT
CASSYGGRERAFF